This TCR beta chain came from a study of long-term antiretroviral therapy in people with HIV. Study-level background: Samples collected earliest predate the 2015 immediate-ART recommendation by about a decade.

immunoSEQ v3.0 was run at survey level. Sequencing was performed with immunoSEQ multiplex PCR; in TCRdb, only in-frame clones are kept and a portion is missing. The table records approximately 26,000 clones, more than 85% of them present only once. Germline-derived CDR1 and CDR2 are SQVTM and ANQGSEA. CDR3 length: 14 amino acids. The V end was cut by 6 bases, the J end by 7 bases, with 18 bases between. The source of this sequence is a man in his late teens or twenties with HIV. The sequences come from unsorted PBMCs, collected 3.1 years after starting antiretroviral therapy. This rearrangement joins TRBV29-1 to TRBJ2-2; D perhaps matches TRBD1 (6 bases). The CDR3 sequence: CSVATNRVHGELFF. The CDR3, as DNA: TGCAGCGTCGCCACGAACAGGGTGCACGGGGAGCTGTTTTTT.